The entry below describes one T cell receptor beta chain. The data stem from a study of blood T cell repertoires in COVID-19. Across the whole study: T cells, B-cell-depleted T cells, or PBMCs provided the cDNA or gDNA that served as material.

The CDR3 spans 17 residues. Per the germline V gene, CDR1 is MDHEN and CDR2 is SYDVKM. The V gene end was trimmed by 5 bases and the J gene end by 0 bases; junction bases not matched to a gene: 11. Data came from immunoSEQ multiplex PCR; TCRdb stores just in-frame clones and leaves some out. The sample yields roughly 380,000 clones, about 85% seen once. The receptor's source is a woman aged 18-29 years with acute or convalescent COVID-19. The chain carries TRBV28 and TRBJ1-1, with 8 positions matching TRBD1. Sequenced material: peripheral blood. The CDR3 nucleotides read TGTGCCAGCAGTCCACTCGGGACAGGAGTCATGAACACTGAAGCTTTCTTT. This sequence encodes CASSPLGTGVMNTEAFF.